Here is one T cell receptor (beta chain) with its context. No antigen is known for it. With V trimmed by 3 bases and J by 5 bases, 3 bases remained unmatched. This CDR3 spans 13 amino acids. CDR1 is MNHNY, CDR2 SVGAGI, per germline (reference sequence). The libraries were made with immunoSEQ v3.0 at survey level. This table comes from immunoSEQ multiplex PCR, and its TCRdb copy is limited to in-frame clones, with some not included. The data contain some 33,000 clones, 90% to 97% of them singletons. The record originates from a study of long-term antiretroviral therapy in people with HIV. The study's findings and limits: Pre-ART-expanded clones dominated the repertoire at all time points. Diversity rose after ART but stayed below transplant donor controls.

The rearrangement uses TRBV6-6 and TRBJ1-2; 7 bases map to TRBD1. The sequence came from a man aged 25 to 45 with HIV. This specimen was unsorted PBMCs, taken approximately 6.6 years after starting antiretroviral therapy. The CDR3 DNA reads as TGTGCCAGCAGTTATCAGGGGGAATATGGCTACACCTTC. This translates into CASSYQGEYGYTF.